This TCR beta chain came from a study of blood T cell repertoires in COVID-19. As for the study in general: T cells, B-cell-depleted T cells, or PBMCs supplied cDNA or gDNA.

Recruits, aged roughly 18 to 100 years, lived in 24 US areas. Participants reported their clinical history, and cohort assignment relied on those reports. Among Cohort 3 donors, those recovered had two negative PCRs, clearance, or symptom resolution. This CDR3 has 16 amino acids. The junction had 9 bases not matched to a gene; V was cut back by 4 bases and J by 3 bases. CDR1 and CDR2 from the germline V gene are SEHNR and FQNEAQ (reference sequence). Repertoires were generated with immunoSEQ multiplex PCR, while TCRdb's copy carries only in-frame clones and drops some. The table lists some 170,000 clones, approximately 85% of them singletons.

The TCR sequence derives from a man aged 35-49 years who had recovered from COVID-19. The sequencing sample was made of PBMCs or T cells enriched from blood (not recorded which). The chain uses TRBV7-9 and TRBJ1-1; TRBD1 matches 9 bases. The CDR3 DNA reads TGTGCCAGCAGCTCAGGACAGGGGAAGATGGACACTGAAGCTTTCTTT. It codes for CASSSGQGKMDTEAFF. Full variable domain (remainder filled in from reference TRBV7-9 and TRBJ1-1): DTGVSQNPRHKITKRGQNVTFRCDPISEHNRLYWYRQTLGQGPEFLTYFQNEAQLEKSRLLSDRFSAERPKGSFSTLEIQRTEQGDSAMYLCASSSGQGKMDTEAFFGQGTRLTVV.